Listed here are 19 T cell receptor beta chains from one sample, sequenced in a study of blood T cells in healthy people across ages. A second PCR of roughly 7 to 11 cycles used a sample-barcoded 5' primer and a J-beta primer mix. TCRdb reanalysed the 5' RACE reads using MiXCR and keeps one entry per CDR3 protein. The table lists fewer than 800,000 distinct CDR3 sequences, roughly 32% of them singletons, with 15% in the top ten. Sequenced sample: blood. The receptors stem from a woman of 80 years or more in good health.

This clonotype occurred many times. This chain connects TRBV4-1 to TRBJ2-3, with 15 bases matching TRBD2. CDR3 length equals 19 residues. Germline CDR1 and CDR2: MGHRA and YSYEKL. J gave up 9 bases and V 2 bases, and 15 bases lay outside the gene matches. The CDR3 region is CASSQSPGTSGGHRGTQYF. In nucleotides, the CDR3 is TGCGCCAGCAGCCAAAGTCCCGGGACTAGCGGGGGGCACCGAGGCACGCAGTATTTT.

The chain joins TRBV6-2 or TRBV6-3 to TRBJ1-2; the D is unclear. The CDR3 consists of 13 residues. CDR1 is MNHEY, CDR2 SVGEGT, per germline. The germline V and J ends were trimmed by 2 bases and 6 bases, with 10 bases remaining between them. The CDR3 reads CASSYGESNGYTF. CDR3 in DNA: TGTGCCAGCAGTTACGGAGAGTCGAATGGCTACACCTTC.

The rearrangement joins TRBV29-1 to TRBJ2-1; no clear D gene. The V end lost 1 base, the J end lost 3 bases, and 4 bases lay between the germline ends. Germline CDR1 is SQVTM and CDR2 is ANQGSEA. CDR3 length: 12 residues. CDR3 protein: CSVEGHYNEQFF. The CDR3 DNA reads as TGCAGCGTTGAAGGTCACTACAATGAGCAGTTCTTC.

This clonotype was counted only a few times. This chain connects TRBV30 to TRBJ2-3; 8 positions agree with TRBD1. After removal of 3 bases from V and 3 bases from J, the junction contained 5 bases not matched to a gene. The CDR3 length is 14 residues. Germline assignment: CDR1 GTSNPN and CDR2 SVGIG (reference sequence). CDR3 residues: CAWRSDRVTDTQYF. For the CDR3, the DNA is TGTGCCTGGAGGTCGGACAGGGTAACAGATACGCAGTATTTT.

This clonotype has ten or more counts. This rearrangement joins TRBV20-1 to TRBJ1-2; 9 nucleotides agree with TRBD1. Germline values: CDR1 DFQATT, CDR2 SNEGSKA (reference sequence). The CDR3 is made up of 12 amino acids. V dropped 5 bases and J dropped 6; count of bases not matched to a gene: 4. The CDR3 DNA sequence: TGCAGTGCTCTCCGGACAGGGGATGGCTACACCTTC. This translates into CSALRTGDGYTF.

The rearrangement joins TRBV19 to TRBJ1-5, with a tentative D call TRBD1 (6 bases). Germline V lookup: CDR1 LNHDA, CDR2 SQIVND (reference sequence). This CDR3 is 15 amino acids long. Trimming took off 3 bases at V and 8 bases at J, with 17 bases between the two ends. CDR3 amino acids: CASSMEGTFKKPQHF. DNA for the CDR3: TGTGCCAGTAGTATGGAAGGGACATTCAAAAAGCCCCAGCATTTT.

In its sample, this clonotype was seen many times. The chain has TRBV20-1 and TRBJ2-3; 7 nucleotides match TRBD1. The length of the CDR3 is 14 residues. Germline CDR1 DFQATT, CDR2 SNEGSKA (reference sequence). Trimming took 5 bases from V and 3 from J; bases not matched to a gene: 8. The CDR3: CSAQAGRGTDTQYF. The CDR3 bases are TGCAGTGCTCAGGCGGGCAGGGGGACAGATACGCAGTATTTT.

This clonotype came up a few times. The chain carries TRBV29-1 and TRBJ1-5, with D tentatively TRBD1 (5 bases). Germline V gives CDR1 SQVTM, CDR2 ANQGSEA. The CDR3 length is 15 residues. With 4 bases removed from V and 1 base from J, the gap between germline ends came to 14 bases. Here the CDR3 DNA reads TGCAGCGTTGGAGCGGGGGTTGGCAGCAATCAGCCCCAGCATTTT. Translation: CSVGAGVGSNQPQHF. Full variable domain (rest looked up from reference TRBV29-1 and TRBJ1-5): SAVISQKPSRDICQRGTSLTIQCQVDSQVTMMFWYRQQPGQSLTLIATANQGSEATYESGFVIDKFPISRPNLTFSTLTVSNMSPEDSSIYLCSVGAGVGSNQPQHFGDGTRLSIL.

There are many counts of this clonotype. The chain recombines TRBV12-3 or TRBV12-4 with TRBJ2-3, with TRBD1 matching over 10 bases. Germline trimming cut 5 bases from V and 1 base from J; bases unmatched to any gene: 3. The CDR3 covers 15 residues. The CDR3 sequence: CASSTGTGGTDTQYF. For the CDR3, the DNA is TGTGCCAGCAGTACCGGGACAGGGGGCACAGATACGCAGTATTTT.

This clonotype was detected many times. The chain recombines TRBV4-3 with TRBJ1-1, with a tentative D call TRBD1 (5 bases). The germline gives CDR1 LGHNA, CDR2 YSLEER. Trimming left V 3 bases short and J 6 bases short, with 11 bases between. This CDR3 comprises 13 residues. The CDR3 nucleotides are TGCGCCAGCAGCCAGGATTGGGGCGCTGAAGCTTTCTTT. Its protein product is CASSQDWGAEAFF.

In its sample, this clonotype was seen many times. The rearrangement joins TRBV6-6 to TRBJ1-6; D uncertain. Germline values: CDR1 MNHNY, CDR2 SVGAGI (reference sequence). The V end lost 2 bases, the J end lost 8 bases, and 10 bases lay between the germline ends. This CDR3 spans 14 amino acids. This CDR3 is CASSYHTEDSPLHF. The CDR3, as DNA: TGTGCCAGCAGTTACCACACAGAAGATTCACCCCTCCACTTT.

The J gene is TRBJ2-2, the V gene TRBV6-1; D is ambiguous. V was clipped by 2 bases and J by 4 bases, with 5 bases between them. The CDR3 is made up of 13 amino acids. Germline V lookup: CDR1 MNHNS, CDR2 SASEGT. CDR3 in amino acids: CASSERVTGELFF. The CDR3 region has the DNA TGTGCCAGCAGTGAAAGGGTCACCGGGGAGCTGTTTTTT.

CDR3 in DNA: TGTGCCAGCGTCCACAACGGGGGGGCTCCCTCCTACGAGCAGTACTTC. Amino acids: CASVHNGGAPSYEQYF. This chain connects TRBV12-3 or TRBV12-4 to TRBJ2-7, with TRBD2 identical over 8 bases. The CDR3 covers 16 residues. Unmatched junction bases numbered 12, after V lost 8 bases and J lost 0 bases.

The CDR3: CASSLFKGRPLSGTQYF. For the CDR3, the DNA is TGTGCCAGCAGTTTATTTAAGGGACGACCCCTTAGTGGGACCCAGTACTTC. The chain couples TRBV28 to TRBJ2-4; D possibly matches TRBD1 or TRBD2 (5 bases each). The DNA end is a closer match to TRBJ2-5, so the J assignment may be wrong. Germline CDR1 MDHEN, CDR2 SYDVKM. The CDR3 totals 17 residues.

This clonotype was detected many times. V gene TRBV7-2 combines with J gene TRBJ1-2, with D possibly being TRBD1 (6 bases). The CDR3 length is 14 residues. Between the trimmed V and J ends, which lost 0 bases and 8 bases, there was a span of 13 bases. The germline CDR1 and CDR2 sequences are SGHTA and FQGNSA. This chain's CDR3 is CASSLAGRGEGYTF. CDR3 coding DNA: TGTGCCAGCAGCTTAGCTGGCAGGGGAGAAGGCTACACCTTC.

V gene TRBV4-3 combines with J gene TRBJ2-7, with D uncertain. CDR3 size: 16 residues. Germline loops: CDR1 LGHNA, CDR2 YSLEER. V lost 4 bases to trimming and J lost 4 bases, with 20 bases between them. The CDR3 is CASSPQETALDYEQYF. DNA of the CDR3: TGCGCCAGCAGCCCACAAGAAACCGCGCTAGATTACGAGCAGTACTTC.

V usage is TRBV6-1 and J usage is TRBJ1-1; no clear D. V dropped 3 bases and J dropped 4 bases, with 6 bases sitting between them. CDR1 is MNHNS, CDR2 SASEGT, per germline. The CDR3 spans 12 residues. The CDR3 sequence: CASSEYGTEAFF. The CDR3 region has the DNA TGTGCCAGCAGTGAGTATGGCACTGAAGCTTTCTTT.

The table lists this clonotype with many counts. This sequence joins TRBV27 and TRBJ1-2; 10 nucleotides match TRBD1. This CDR3 is built from 15 residues. The V gene's germline CDR1 is MNHEY and CDR2 SMNVEV (reference sequence). The V gene end was trimmed by 3 bases and the J gene end by 4 bases; junction bases not matched to a gene: 5. The CDR3 here is CASSFSGTGVYGYTF. The CDR3 nucleotides are TGTGCCAGCAGTTTCTCCGGGACAGGGGTCTATGGCTACACCTTC.

This clonotype came up a few times. A single base separates this from a much larger clone, so it may be a read error. The V call is TRBV11-2, the J call TRBJ1-4; possible D gene TRBD1, 5 bases. From germline, CDR1 is SGHAT and CDR2 FQNNGV. The CDR3 sequence is 12 residues long. Here the CDR3 reads CASSHQTEKRFF. Here the CDR3 DNA reads TGTGCCAGCAGCCACCAGACAGAAAAACGGTTTTTT.